A selection of T cell receptor beta chains follows, all from one sample in a study of T cells after yellow fever vaccination. Using its own MiXCR run on the 5' RACE reads, TCRdb lists one record per CDR3 protein. The profile shows roughly 250,000 distinct CDR3 sequences, around 13% of them singletons. Sequenced material: CD4+ T cells sorted from PBMCs, taken 45 days after the yellow fever booster vaccination. The receptors stem from a man aged 25 to 45 who received the YFV17D yellow fever vaccine. Each CDR3 is given with its conserved first and last residue. Fields, in order: D gene, clone size, J gene, V gene, CDR3 protein, CDR3 DNA. A D gene is named only where the DNA matches it firmly. Only part of the rows carry a size: once, few, many, or a class if the clone is expanded.

- | - | TRBJ2-1 | TRBV7-9 | CASSSSLGGQFF | TGTGCCAGCAGCTCCTCCCTGGGTGGCCAGTTCTTC
- | - | TRBJ2-4 | TRBV7-9 | CASSLGDKGNIQYF | TGTGCCAGCAGCTTAGGTGACAAAGGAAACATTCAGTACTTC
- | - | TRBJ2-1 | TRBV5-1 | CASSLAELGEQFF | TGCGCCAGCAGCTTGGCCGAGCTCGGTGAGCAGTTCTTC
- | few | TRBJ1-4 | TRBV6-1 | CASSEAHPGKLFF | TGTGCCAGCAGTGAAGCCCATCCTGGAAAACTGTTTTTT
- | - | TRBJ2-3 | TRBV5-1 | CASSPPGRSTDTQYF | TGCGCCAGCAGCCCTCCCGGCAGGTCAACAGATACGCAGTATTTT
- | few | TRBJ2-1 | TRBV14 | CASSQDPHRAGYNEQFF | TGTGCCAGCAGCCAAGATCCACATCGGGCGGGATACAATGAGCAGTTCTTC
- | many | TRBJ2-2 | TRBV20-1 | CSAANTGELFF | TGCAGTGCCGCGAACACCGGGGAGCTGTTTTTT
- | - | TRBJ1-5 | TRBV7-9 | CASSLGDMGDQPQHF | TGTGCCAGCAGCTTAGGGGACATGGGCGATCAGCCCCAGCATTTT
- | many | TRBJ2-7 | TRBV7-9 | CASSPRLEQYF | TGTGCCAGCAGCCCCCGGCTCGAGCAGTACTTC
- | - | TRBJ1-2 | TRBV29-1 | CSVPKGGSNYGYTF | TGCAGCGTTCCCAAGGGGGGCTCTAACTATGGCTACACCTTC
- | - | TRBJ1-1 | TRBV7-9 | CASSLKGGGTEAFF | TGTGCCAGCAGCTTAAAGGGCGGGGGCACTGAAGCTTTCTTT
- | - | TRBJ2-2 | TRBV9 | CASRGTGTGKELFF | TGTGCCAGCAGAGGCACAGGGACGGGAAAGGAGCTGTTTTTT
TRBD2 | few | TRBJ2-7 | TRBV12-3/TRBV12-4 | CASSLRGAGGIYEQYF | TGTGCCAGCAGCCTACGGGGGGCGGGAGGCATCTACGAGCAGTACTTC
TRBD2 | few | TRBJ2-3 | TRBV5-1 | CASSLGPGLAGADTQYF | TGCGCCAGCAGCTTGGGACCGGGACTAGCGGGGGCAGATACGCAGTATTTT
- | - | TRBJ2-7 | TRBV25-1 | CASSGPTYEQYF | TGTGCCAGCAGTGGGCCTACCTACGAGCAGTACTTC
- | - | TRBJ2-3 | TRBV5-1 | CASSSGERTDTQYF | TGCGCCAGCAGCTCCGGCGAGAGGACAGATACGCAGTATTTT
- | once | TRBJ2-5 | TRBV20-1 | CSARGHQETQYF | TGCAGTGCTAGGGGACACCAAGAGACCCAGTACTTC
TRBD2 | - | TRBJ2-5 | TRBV20-1 | CSATVGTSVQETQYF | TGCAGTGCCACCGTGGGTACTAGCGTGCAAGAGACCCAGTACTTC
TRBD2 | - | TRBJ2-3 | TRBV12-3/TRBV12-4 | CASMAGDTDTQYF | TGTGCCAGCATGGCGGGAGATACAGATACGCAGTATTTT
TRBD1 | - | TRBJ2-7 | TRBV30 | CAWSVQGVVKQYF | TGTGCCTGGAGTGTTCAGGGGGTGGTGAAGCAGTACTTC
TRBD1 | - | TRBJ2-7 | TRBV6-5 | CASSYSPGQPQQYF | TGTGCCAGCAGTTACAGCCCGGGACAGCCACAGCAGTACTTC
- | - | TRBJ2-7 | TRBV12-3/TRBV12-4 | CASQVRGEQYF | TGTGCCAGTCAGGTCCGGGGCGAGCAGTACTTC
- | few | TRBJ1-3 | TRBV29-1 | CSVVLDSGNTIYF | TGCAGCGTTGTCCTAGACTCTGGAAACACCATATATTTT
- | - | TRBJ2-2 | TRBV7-9 | CASSLEGAAGELFF | TGTGCCAGCAGCCTCGAGGGAGCGGCCGGGGAGCTGTTTTTT
TRBD1 | - | TRBJ2-1 | TRBV5-1 | CASSSRDRQYNEQFF | TGCGCCAGCAGCTCCCGGGACAGACAATACAATGAGCAGTTCTTC
TRBD2 | - | TRBJ2-1 | TRBV5-4 | CASSLAGGSRYNEQFF | TGTGCCAGCAGCTTGGCCGGCGGGAGTAGGTACAATGAGCAGTTCTTC
- | - | TRBJ2-2 | TRBV7-9 | CASSFLAAGELFF | TGTGCCAGCAGCTTTTTAGCGGCCGGGGAGCTGTTTTTT
TRBD2 | few | TRBJ2-1 | TRBV4-2 | CASSIGTSSYNEQFF | TGTGCCAGCAGTATCGGGACTAGCAGTTACAATGAGCAGTTCTTC
TRBD1 | - | TRBJ2-5 | TRBV29-1 | CSARDRSTWETQYF | TGCAGCGCCCGGGACAGGTCGACTTGGGAGACCCAGTACTTC
TRBD2 | - | TRBJ2-5 | TRBV20-1 | CSVVSSGQETQYF | TGCAGTGTTGTTTCTAGCGGGCAAGAGACCCAGTACTTC
TRBD2 | - | TRBJ2-1 | TRBV7-9 | CASSPRYGTSGNNEQFF | TGTGCCAGCAGCCCCCGCTACGGGACTAGCGGGAACAATGAGCAGTTCTTC
TRBD1 | few | TRBJ2-7 | TRBV6-2/TRBV6-3 | CASSYGLGQRTNLAYEQYF | TGTGCCAGCAGTTACGGCTTGGGACAGCGAACGAATCTAGCCTACGAGCAGTACTTC
- | many | TRBJ1-1 | TRBV30 | CAWSREANTEAFF | TGTGCCTGGAGTAGGGAGGCCAACACTGAAGCTTTCTTT
TRBD1 | many | TRBJ1-5 | TRBV5-5 | CASSLMTDGNRGYQPQHF | TGTGCCAGCAGCTTGATGACCGACGGTAACAGGGGATACCAGCCCCAGCATTTT
TRBD1 | - | TRBJ2-1 | TRBV20-1 | CSADRGPQWFF | TGCAGTGCAGACAGGGGGCCCCAGTGGTTCTTC
- | - | TRBJ1-1 | TRBV5-1 | CASSYRESTEAFF | TGCGCCAGCAGCTACAGGGAAAGCACTGAAGCTTTCTTT
TRBD2 | few | TRBJ2-2 | TRBV7-2 | CAGQPSGRVGELFF | TGTGCCGGTCAACCTAGCGGGAGGGTCGGGGAGCTGTTTTTT
- | once | TRBJ1-5 | TRBV19 | CATQDGLNQPQHF | TGTGCCACTCAGGACGGCCTCAATCAGCCCCAGCATTTT
TRBD1 | few | TRBJ2-5 | TRBV12-3/TRBV12-4 | CASSENRGSETQYF | TGTGCCAGCAGCGAAAACAGGGGCTCAGAGACCCAGTACTTC
- | many | TRBJ2-3 | TRBV5-6 | CASSTRLVGGTQYF | TGTGCCAGCAGCACCCGGTTGGTAGGCGGTACGCAGTATTTT
TRBD1 | few | TRBJ2-7 | TRBV5-1 | CASSWTGTAYEQYF | TGCGCCAGCAGCTGGACCGGGACAGCCTACGAGCAGTACTTC
- | few | TRBJ2-1 | TRBV24-1 | CATSDGQNNEQFF | TGTGCCACCAGTGATGGACAGAACAATGAGCAGTTCTTC
TRBD1 | many | TRBJ2-4 | TRBV20-1 | CSAGHYRGQTGIQYF | TGCAGTGCGGGACACTACAGGGGCCAGACGGGCATTCAGTACTTC
TRBD2 | few | TRBJ2-7 | TRBV7-9 | CASSSTGGMSYEQYF | TGTGCCAGCAGCTCGACGGGGGGGATGTCCTACGAGCAGTACTTC
- | - | TRBJ2-2 | TRBV6-5 | CASSYRGLGAWTNTGELFF | TGTGCCAGCAGTTACAGGGGTTTGGGGGCGTGGACGAACACCGGGGAGCTGTTTTTT
TRBD1 | - | TRBJ2-7 | TRBV5-1 | CASSPMKTGGYSYEQYF | TGCGCCAGCAGCCCAATGAAGACAGGGGGCTACTCCTACGAGCAGTACTTC
- | - | TRBJ2-1 | TRBV7-9 | CASSFWLVQGGREQFF | TGTGCCAGCAGCTTCTGGCTGGTCCAGGGGGGGCGTGAGCAGTTCTTC
- | few | TRBJ2-7 | TRBV10-2 | CASSVSFPYEQYF | TGCGCCAGCAGTGTAAGTTTTCCGTACGAGCAGTACTTC
- | many | TRBJ2-7 | TRBV20-1 | CSARDFLGIEQYF | TGCAGTGCTAGAGATTTCTTGGGGATCGAGCAGTACTTC
- | few | TRBJ2-3 | TRBV6-5 | CASSYGGTTDTQYF | TGTGCCAGCAGTTACGGCGGGACCACAGATACGCAGTATTTT
- | - | TRBJ2-1 | TRBV12-3/TRBV12-4 | CASSRDVSYNEQFF | TGTGCCAGCAGCCGCGACGTCTCCTACAATGAGCAGTTCTTC
TRBD2 | few | TRBJ2-1 | TRBV6-1 | CASSVTSGSSNEQFF | TGTGCCAGCAGTGTGACTAGCGGGAGCTCAAATGAGCAGTTCTTC
TRBD2 | few | TRBJ2-4 | TRBV20-1 | CSALAGVKNIQYF | TGCAGTGCTTTAGCGGGAGTTAAAAACATTCAGTACTTC
- | - | TRBJ2-2 | TRBV7-3 | CASSPTGPTGELFF | TGTGCCAGCAGCCCGACAGGTCCCACCGGGGAGCTGTTTTTT
TRBD1 | few | TRBJ1-1 | TRBV7-2 | CASSFTTQGETEAFF | TGTGCCAGCAGCTTTACGACCCAGGGGGAGACTGAAGCTTTCTTT
- | - | TRBJ2-3 | TRBV15 | CATSRGVGRRTTDTQYF | TGTGCCACCAGCAGAGGAGTTGGCCGCCGGACCACAGATACGCAGTATTTT
TRBD2 | few | TRBJ2-5 | TRBV20-1 | CSAIAGAGGETQYF | TGCAGTGCCATAGCGGGAGCTGGTGGAGAGACCCAGTACTTC
- | - | TRBJ2-7 | TRBV5-1 | CASSLDVASYEQYF | TGCGCCAGCAGCTTGGATGTGGCCAGCTACGAGCAGTACTTC
- | many | TRBJ2-1 | TRBV12-3/TRBV12-4 | CASTRDSEQFF | TGTGCCAGCACCCGAGACAGTGAGCAGTTCTTC
- | few | TRBJ2-5 | TRBV7-2 | CASAPQAGLKETQYF | TGTGCCAGCGCCCCCCAAGCAGGACTGAAAGAGACCCAGTACTTC